Sequencing of this TCR beta chain was carried out in a study of T cell responses to AZD1222 COVID-19 vaccine. Study-wide results and limits: Baseline testing showed seropositivity in only six AZD1222 recipients. The breadth and depth of Spike-specific TCRs increased once two AZD1222 doses had been given. After the peak T cell response, and only then, were repertoires sampled. Spike as a whole was targeted by vaccine-associated CD4 TCRs, dominant at 160-218 and 743-854.

Trimming stripped 5 bases from V and 0 bases from J, with 8 bases between. This CDR3 spans 15 amino acids. CDR1 is SGHTA, CDR2 FQGNSA, per germline. This clone was seen a single time. What it recognizes is unknown. Repertoires were generated with immunoSEQ multiplex PCR, while TCRdb's copy carries only in-frame clones and drops some. The sample comprises about 110,000 clones, roughly nine tenths of which are singletons, and 3.1% rests with the top ten. This chain joins TRBV7-2 and TRBJ1-6, with D unclear. This clonotype originated in an adult in good health. The starting material was peripheral blood, obtained on day 0 of MenACWY control vaccination. CDR3 nucleotide sequence: TGTGCCAGCAGCCCACAGAGCTCCTATAATTCACCCCTCCACTTT. Translating gives CASSPQSSYNSPLHF.